The 8 T cell receptor beta chains listed next were all sequenced from one sample in a study of vaccination and CD4 T cells after COVID-19. Described treatment: roughly 10-day PBMC culture with coronavirus spike peptide pools or control peptides (ViraFEST assay). These receptors are not linked to any known antigen. The Oncomine TCR Beta short-read assay sequenced DNA from cultured CD4+ T cells. TCRdb re-analysed the PCR reads in MiXCR, keeping a single row per CDR3 protein. The sample consists of under 15,000 distinct CDR3 sequences, less than 75% of them appearing once. Sequencing input: CD4+ T cells from blood, cultured in vitro. All receptors derive from a human donor who had recovered from COVID-19.

A word on this clonotype: The junction differs from germline at one of its ends, possibly a read error. DNA for the CDR3: TGTGCCAGTAACCCGGGGACTAGCTCCACAGGTACGCAGTATTTT. This translates into CASNPGTSSTGTQYF. V and J are TRBV19 and TRBJ2-3, with TRBD2 matching 9 bases. CDR3 length: 15 residues. Germline assignment: CDR1 LNHDA and CDR2 SQIVND (reference sequence).

The V gene is TRBV20-1, the J gene TRBJ2-5; TRBD1 aligns across 7 bases. CDR1 DFQATT and CDR2 SNEGSKA come from the germline V gene (reference sequence). The CDR3 is 13 amino acids. V was clipped by 5 bases and J by 2 bases; unmatched bases: 5. The CDR3 DNA follows: TGCAGTGCTTCGTTGACAGGGCAAGAGACCCAGTACTTC. It yields the protein CSASLTGQETQYF.

The V and J genes are TRBV2 and TRBJ2-3; 13 nucleotides align to TRBD2. The germline CDR1 and CDR2 sequences are SNHLY and FYNNEI. CDR3 size: 15 residues. J lost 10 bases, V lost 0 bases, and 4 bases had no gene match. The DNA of the CDR3 is TGTGCCAGCAGTGAAGCCCGAACTAGCGGGAGGGCGCAGTATTTT. The encoded protein is CASSEARTSGRAQYF. The variable domain in full, completed from reference TRBV2 and TRBJ2-3, reads EPEVTQTPSHQVTQMGQEVILRCVPISNHLYFYWYRQILGQKVEFLVSFYNNEISEKSEIFDDQFSVERPDGSNFTLKIRSTKLEDSAMYFCASSEARTSGRAQYFGPGTRLTVL.

This clonotype showed up just a few times. This sequence joins TRBV20-1 and TRBJ1-3, with 7 bases lining up with TRBD1. The CDR3 has 15 amino acids. In germline, CDR1 is DFQATT, CDR2 SNEGSKA (reference sequence). V shed 2 bases and J 1 base; nucleotides not matched to a gene: 5. The CDR3 nucleotides read TGCAGTGCTAGACCCCCGACAGGGTCTGGAAACACCATATATTTT. It codes for CSARPPTGSGNTIYF.

The chain combines TRBV6-7 with TRBJ2-2; 8 positions agree with TRBD2. TRBV6-7 is flagged as an ORF with uncertain function. The junction had 18 bases not matched to a gene; V was cut back by 7 bases and J by 8 bases. This CDR3 contains 17 residues. CDR3 nucleotides: TGTGCCAGCACTGAAGCACTAGCGGAGGAGGGGTCGGGGGAGCTGTTTTTT. This sequence encodes CASTEALAEEGSGELFF.

This chain joins TRBV6-5 and TRBJ1-5; D call uncertain. Trimming stripped 2 bases from V and 7 bases from J, with 15 bases between. Germline assignment: CDR1 MNHEY and CDR2 SVGAGI. The CDR3 loop spans 15 amino acids. In nucleotides, the CDR3 is TGTGCCAGCAGTTACGGCCAGGCTCCCAAGCAGCCCCAGCATTTT. It yields the protein CASSYGQAPKQPQHF.

This clonotype was seen more than once but under ten times. The chain is built from TRBV7-2 and TRBJ1-1; D is perhaps TRBD1 (5 bases). With 3 bases removed from V and 7 bases from J, the gap between germline ends came to 15 bases. Germline loops: CDR1 SGHTA, CDR2 FQGNSA. There are 14 residues in the CDR3. CDR3 sequence (DNA): TGTGCCAGCAGCTTGGGCCGGGCCCAGGGTGAAGCTTTCTTT. Its translation is CASSLGRAQGEAFF.

This chain joins TRBV20-1 and TRBJ2-3, with TRBD2 matching 11 bases. V was clipped by 4 bases and J by 0 bases; unmatched bases: 6. Germline values: CDR1 DFQATT, CDR2 SNEGSKA (reference sequence). CDR3 length equals 16 residues. CDR3 DNA sequence: TGCAGTGCTAAACAATGGACTAGCGGGAGCACAGATACGCAGTATTTT. Its protein product is CSAKQWTSGSTDTQYF.